This T cell receptor beta chain was obtained from a study of control samples from healthy donors and cancer patients. The protocol was immunoSEQ multiplex PCR, while the TCRdb copy is restricted to in-frame clones and leaves out a portion. The repertoire has approximately 72,000 clones, about 88% of them found once; the top ten carry approximately 7.2%. Trimming cost V 5 bases and J 7 bases, with 30 bases left between them. This CDR3 is built from 19 residues. Germline V CDR1 and CDR2: SGHAT, FQNNGV. The TCR was taken from a man in his fifties or sixties in good health. Material: blood. The V gene is TRBV11-2, the J gene TRBJ2-1; the D call may be TRBD1 or TRBD2 (5 bases each). CDR3 sequence (DNA): TGTGCCAGCAGCCCCAGGGCGGGTAGGGGCCCCCCGAAGGGGAATGAGCAGTTCTTC. This gives the protein CASSPRAGRGPPKGNEQFF.